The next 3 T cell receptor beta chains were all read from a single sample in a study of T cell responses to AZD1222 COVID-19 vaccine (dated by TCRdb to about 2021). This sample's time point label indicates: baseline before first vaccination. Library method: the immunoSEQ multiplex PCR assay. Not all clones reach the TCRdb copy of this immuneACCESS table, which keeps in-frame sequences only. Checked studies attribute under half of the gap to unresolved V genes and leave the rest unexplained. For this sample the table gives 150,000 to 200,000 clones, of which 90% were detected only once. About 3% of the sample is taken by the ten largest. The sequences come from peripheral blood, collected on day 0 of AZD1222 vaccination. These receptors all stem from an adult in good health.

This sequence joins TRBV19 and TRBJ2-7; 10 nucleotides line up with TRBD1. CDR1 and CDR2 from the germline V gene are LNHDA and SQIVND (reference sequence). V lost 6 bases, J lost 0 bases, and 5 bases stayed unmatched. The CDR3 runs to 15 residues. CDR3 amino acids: CASRAGTGDSYEQYF. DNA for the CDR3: TGTGCCAGTAGAGCCGGGACAGGGGACTCCTACGAGCAGTACTTC.

The CDR3 DNA follows: TGCGCCAGCAGCCAAGACCGGGCCCCCCCCTACAATGAGCAGTTCTTC. This sequence encodes CASSQDRAPPYNEQFF. This chain joins TRBV4-3 and TRBJ2-1, with D hard to call. Germline CDR1 and CDR2: LGHNA and YSLEER. Trimming pared 0 bases from V and 2 bases from J, leaving 11 bases between. The CDR3 is 16 residues long.

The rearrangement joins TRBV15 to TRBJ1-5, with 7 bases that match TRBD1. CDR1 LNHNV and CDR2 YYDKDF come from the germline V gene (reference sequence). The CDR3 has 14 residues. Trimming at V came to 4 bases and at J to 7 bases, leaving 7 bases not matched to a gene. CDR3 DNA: TGTGCCACCAGCACCGACAGGGTGGGCCAGCCCCAGCATTTT. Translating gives CATSTDRVGQPQHF.